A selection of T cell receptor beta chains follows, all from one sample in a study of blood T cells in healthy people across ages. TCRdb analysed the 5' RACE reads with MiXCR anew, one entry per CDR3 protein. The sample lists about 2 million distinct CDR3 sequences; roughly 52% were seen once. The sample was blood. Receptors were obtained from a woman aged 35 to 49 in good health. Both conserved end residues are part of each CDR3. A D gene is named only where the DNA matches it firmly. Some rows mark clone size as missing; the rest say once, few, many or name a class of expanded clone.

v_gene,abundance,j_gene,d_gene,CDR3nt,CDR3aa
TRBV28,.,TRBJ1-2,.,TGTGCCAGCAGCGCCCAGGGACACCGGGCCGGCTACACCTTC,CASSAQGHRAGYTF
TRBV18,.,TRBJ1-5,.,TGTGCCAGCTCACCACGTCAGGGATACAATCAGCCCCAGCATTTT,CASSPRQGYNQPQHF
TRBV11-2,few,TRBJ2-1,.,TGTGCCAGCAGCTTAGGGTGGGGAACAAAGAATGAGCAGTTCTTC,CASSLGWGTKNEQFF
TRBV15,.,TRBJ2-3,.,TGTGCCACCAGCAGAGATTCGGCCCTCACAGATACGCAGTATTTT,CATSRDSALTDTQYF
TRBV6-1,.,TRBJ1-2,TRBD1,TGTGCCAGCCGGGTAGGGGGACAGGGTACAGATGGCTACACCTTC,CASRVGGQGTDGYTF
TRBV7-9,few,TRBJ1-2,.,TGTGCCAGCAGCCCCCTTGGGCTTGGTGGCTACACCTTC,CASSPLGLGGYTF
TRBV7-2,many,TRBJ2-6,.,TGTGCCAGCAGCTTAGCAGGGGTGAATTCTGGGGCCAACGTCCTGACTTTC,CASSLAGVNSGANVLTF
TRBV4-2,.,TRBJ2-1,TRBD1,TGTGCCAGCAGCTATAAAGGGACAGGGGACAATGAGCAGTTCTTC,CASSYKGTGDNEQFF
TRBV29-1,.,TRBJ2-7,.,TGCAGCGTTGTAACGGACGAGCAGTACTTC,CSVVTDEQYF
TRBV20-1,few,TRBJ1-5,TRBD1,TGCAGTGCGTATACAGGGGGCATTCAGCCCCAGCATTTT,CSAYTGGIQPQHF
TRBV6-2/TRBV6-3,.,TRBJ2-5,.,TGTGCCAGCAGAACCGAGACAGGCCGGCGGGAGACCCAGTACTTC,CASRTETGRRETQYF
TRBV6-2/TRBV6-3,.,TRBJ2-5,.,TGTGCCAGCACCCTGGATCAAGTCCTTCAAGAGACCCAGTACTTC,CASTLDQVLQETQYF
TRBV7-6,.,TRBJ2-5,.,TGTGCCAGCAGCTTCACAGGTCGATCAGGGTACGGGACCCAGTACTTC,CASSFTGRSGYGTQYF
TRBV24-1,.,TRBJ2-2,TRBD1,TGTGCCACCAGCGGGACAGGGTACTCCGGGGAGCTGTTTTTT,CATSGTGYSGELFF
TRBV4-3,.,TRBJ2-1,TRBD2,TGCGCCAGCAGCCAAACCGGACTAGCGCCATCCTACAATGAGCAGTTCTTC,CASSQTGLAPSYNEQFF
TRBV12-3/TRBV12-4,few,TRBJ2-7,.,TGTGCCAGCAGTCCCGAGAGTAACTACGAGCAGTACTTC,CASSPESNYEQYF
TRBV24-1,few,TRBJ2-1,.,TGTGCCACCAGTGATTTAAATGGACAGGAGGGTGAGCAGTTCTTC,CATSDLNGQEGEQFF
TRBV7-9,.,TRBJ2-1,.,TGTGCCAGCAGCCCCAACCCGAACATAAGACTCTACAATGAGCAGTTCTTC,CASSPNPNIRLYNEQFF
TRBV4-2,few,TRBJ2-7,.,TGTGCCAGCAGCCAAGAGCTGCTCTACGAGCAGTACTTC,CASSQELLYEQYF
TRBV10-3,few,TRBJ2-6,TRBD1,TGTGCCATCACTTCGCTGAGGGGGCTTGGGGCCAACGTCCTGACTTTC,CAITSLRGLGANVLTF
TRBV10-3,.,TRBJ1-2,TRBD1,TGTGCCATCAGTGAGTCGATCGGACAGGGGGCATATGGCTACACCTTC,CAISESIGQGAYGYTF
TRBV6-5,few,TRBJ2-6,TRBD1,TGTGCCAGCAGTTTGGACAGGGGGCGGGTAGCATCTGGGGCCAACGTCCTGACTTTC,CASSLDRGRVASGANVLTF
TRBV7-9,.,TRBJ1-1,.,TGTGCCAGCAGCTTCTTTGGGGGGTACACTGAAGCTTTCTTT,CASSFFGGYTEAFF
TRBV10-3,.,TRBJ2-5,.,TGTGCCATCGGGCCAGGGCAAGAGACCCAGTACTTC,CAIGPGQETQYF
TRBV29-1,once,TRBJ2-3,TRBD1,TGCAGCGTCGCCGGGACAGGGAGCACAGATACGCAGTATTTT,CSVAGTGSTDTQYF
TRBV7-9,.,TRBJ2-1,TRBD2,TGTGCCAGCAGCTTAGTGGGACTAGTAATCCATGAGCAGTTCTTC,CASSLVGLVIHEQFF
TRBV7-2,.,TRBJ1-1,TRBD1,TGTGCCAGCAGCTTCCGACAGGGGGCCACTGAAGCTTTCTTT,CASSFRQGATEAFF
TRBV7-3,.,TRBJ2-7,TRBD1,TGTGCCAGCAGCCTTACAGGGGGCTCCTACAATGAGCAGTACTTC,CASSLTGGSYNEQYF
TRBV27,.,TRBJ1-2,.,TGTGCCAGCAGTTCCCTCGGAAGGGACGGTTTCTATGGCTACACCTTC,CASSSLGRDGFYGYTF
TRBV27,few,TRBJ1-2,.,TGTGCCAGCAGCGCCCGTGGGGGGTTAGGGCATGGCTACACCTTC,CASSARGGLGHGYTF
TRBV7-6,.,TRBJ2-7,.,TGTGCCAGCAGCGTATTTCCAGGGAACGAGCAGTACTTC,CASSVFPGNEQYF
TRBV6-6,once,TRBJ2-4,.,TGTGCCAGCAGTATGATACCAGGGGGAGGGGAGCAGTACTTC,CASSMIPGGGEQYF
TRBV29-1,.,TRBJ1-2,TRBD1,TGCGGCGTTCGGACAGGGGCGGGAAATGGCTACACCTTC,CGVRTGAGNGYTF
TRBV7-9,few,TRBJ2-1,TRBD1,TGTGCCAGCAGCTCCCGGGACAGGGAAGCGAATGAGCAGTTCTTC,CASSSRDREANEQFF
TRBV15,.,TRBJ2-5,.,TGTGCCACCAGCGAAGCGGACTACCGGGGGACCCAGTACTTC,CATSEADYRGTQYF
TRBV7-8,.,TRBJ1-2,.,TGTGCCAGCAGCTTAGTACAGGGAGGGGCCGGCTACACCTTC,CASSLVQGGAGYTF
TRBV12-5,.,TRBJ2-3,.,TGTGCTAGTGGATCAGAGCCCCAAGGAGCGCAGTATTTT,CASGSEPQGAQYF
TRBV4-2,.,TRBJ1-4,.,TGTGCCAGCAGCCAAGATTTGAGGGGGGAACTGTTTTTT,CASSQDLRGELFF
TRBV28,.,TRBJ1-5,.,TGTGCCAGCAGTTCGGGGTGGCGAGGTCAGCCCCAGCATTTT,CASSSGWRGQPQHF
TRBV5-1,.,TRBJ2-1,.,TGCGCCAGCAGCGAAAGCAACGGAGCGAAGTTCTTC,CASSESNGAKFF
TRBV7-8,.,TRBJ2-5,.,TGTGCCAGCAGCCTAGAAGCCAGGGAAGAGACCCAGTACTTC,CASSLEAREETQYF
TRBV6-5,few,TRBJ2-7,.,TGTGCCAGCAGCCCCCGGGGAGGTCACTACGAGCAGTACTTC,CASSPRGGHYEQYF
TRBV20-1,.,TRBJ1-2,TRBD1,TGCAGTGCTAGACCCCGGACAGGGGCTGGCTACACCTTC,CSARPRTGAGYTF
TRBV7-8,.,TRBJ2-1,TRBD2,TGTGCCTCAGGACCCGTCCTAGCGGGGGAATACAATGAGCAGTTCTTC,CASGPVLAGEYNEQFF
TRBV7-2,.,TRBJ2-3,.,TGTGCCAGCAGCTTATACGGCCGGGACCTTCGTGGCGGCACAGATACGCAGTATTTT,CASSLYGRDLRGGTDTQYF
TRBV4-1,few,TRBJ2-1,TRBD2,TGCGCCAGCAGCCAAGGCGTGACTAGCGGCTGGGTGGGGTACAATGAGCAGTTCTTC,CASSQGVTSGWVGYNEQFF
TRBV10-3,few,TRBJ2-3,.,TGTGCCATCAGTCTGGGGGGCCACACTAGCACAGATACGCAGTATTTT,CAISLGGHTSTDTQYF
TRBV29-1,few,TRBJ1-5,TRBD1,TGCAGCGTGCCGGAGACAGGGCTCTCCGGGCAGCCCCAGCATTTT,CSVPETGLSGQPQHF
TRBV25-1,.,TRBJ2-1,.,TGTGCCAGCAGGGTGAACGGGCTCTACAATGAGCAGTTCTTC,CASRVNGLYNEQFF
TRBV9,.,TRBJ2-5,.,TGTGCCAGCAGCGAGGGGGTGATGGAAGAGACCCAGTACTTC,CASSEGVMEETQYF
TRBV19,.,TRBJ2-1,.,TGTGCCAGTAAGGACAGGTCACGGGAGACCCAGTTCTTC,CASKDRSRETQFF
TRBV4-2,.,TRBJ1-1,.,TGTGCCAGCAGCCAAGGGTCCTGGACTGAAGCTTTCTTT,CASSQGSWTEAFF
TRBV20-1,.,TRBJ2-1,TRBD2,TGCAGTGCGTCGGGGGGGCCCAACAATGAGCAGTTCTTC,CSASGGPNNEQFF
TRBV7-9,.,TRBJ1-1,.,TGTGCCAGCAGTCTAACCCTGACTATCCCTGAAGCTTTCTTT,CASSLTLTIPEAFF
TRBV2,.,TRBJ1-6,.,TGTGCCAGCGTTTTTACCTCCTATAATTCACCCCTCCACTTT,CASVFTSYNSPLHF
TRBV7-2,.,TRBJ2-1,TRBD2,TGTGCCATCAGCTTAGACGGGGGGGTTTACAATGAGCAGTTCTTC,CAISLDGGVYNEQFF